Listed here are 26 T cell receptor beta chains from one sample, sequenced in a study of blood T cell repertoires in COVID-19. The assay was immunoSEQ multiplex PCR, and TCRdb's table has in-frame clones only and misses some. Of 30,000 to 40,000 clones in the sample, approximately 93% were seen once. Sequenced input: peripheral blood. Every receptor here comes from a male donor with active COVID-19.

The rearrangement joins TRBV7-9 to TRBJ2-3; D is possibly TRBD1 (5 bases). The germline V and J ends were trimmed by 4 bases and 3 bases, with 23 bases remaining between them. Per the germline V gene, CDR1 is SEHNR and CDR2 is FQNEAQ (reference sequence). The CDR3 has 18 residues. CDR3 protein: CASSYTGQTWRSTDTQYF. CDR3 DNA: TGTGCCAGCAGCTACACTGGACAAACATGGCGGAGTACAGATACGCAGTATTTT.

The CDR3 sequence: CASSSNPGLVLDTQYF. The CDR3 DNA is TGTGCCAGCAGCTCGAACCCGGGACTAGTCCTAGATACGCAGTATTTT. This chain joins TRBV4-2 and TRBJ2-3, with 8 positions matching TRBD2. Germline loops: CDR1 LGHNA, CDR2 YNFKEQ. With V trimmed by 5 bases and J by 5 bases, 12 bases remained unmatched. This CDR3 has 16 residues.

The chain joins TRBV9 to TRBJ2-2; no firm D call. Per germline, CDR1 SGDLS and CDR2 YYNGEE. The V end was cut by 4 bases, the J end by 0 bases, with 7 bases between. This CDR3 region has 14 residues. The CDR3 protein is CASSTNTNTGELFF. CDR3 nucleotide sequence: TGTGCCAGCAGCACCAACACGAACACCGGGGAGCTGTTTTTT.

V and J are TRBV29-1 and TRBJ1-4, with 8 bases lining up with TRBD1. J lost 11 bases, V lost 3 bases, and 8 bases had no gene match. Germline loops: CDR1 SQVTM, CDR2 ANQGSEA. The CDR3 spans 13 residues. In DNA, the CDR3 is TGCAGCGTTGATGGACAGGGCAGAGATAAACTGTTTTTT. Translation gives CSVDGQGRDKLFF.

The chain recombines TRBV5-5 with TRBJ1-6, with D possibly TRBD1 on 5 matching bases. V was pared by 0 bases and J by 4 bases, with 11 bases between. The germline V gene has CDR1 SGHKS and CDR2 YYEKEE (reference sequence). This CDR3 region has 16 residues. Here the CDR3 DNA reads TGTGCCAGCAGCTTGGGCCGACAGCAATATAATTCACCCCTCCACTTT. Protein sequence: CASSLGRQQYNSPLHF.

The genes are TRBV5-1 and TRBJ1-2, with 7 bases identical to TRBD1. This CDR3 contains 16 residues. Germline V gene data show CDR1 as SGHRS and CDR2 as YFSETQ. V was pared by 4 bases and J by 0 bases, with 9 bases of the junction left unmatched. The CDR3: CASSKGTDAANYGYTF. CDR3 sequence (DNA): TGCGCCAGCAGCAAAGGGACAGACGCCGCTAACTATGGCTACACCTTC.

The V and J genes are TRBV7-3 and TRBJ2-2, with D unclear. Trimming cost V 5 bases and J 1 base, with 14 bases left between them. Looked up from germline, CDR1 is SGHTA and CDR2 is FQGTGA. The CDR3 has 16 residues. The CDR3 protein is CASSPPSSGNTGELFF. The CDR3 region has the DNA TGTGCCAGCAGCCCGCCCTCCTCCGGGAACACCGGGGAGCTGTTTTTT.

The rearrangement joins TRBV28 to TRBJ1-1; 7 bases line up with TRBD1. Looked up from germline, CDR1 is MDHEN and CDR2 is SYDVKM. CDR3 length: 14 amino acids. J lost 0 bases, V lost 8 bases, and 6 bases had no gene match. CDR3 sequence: CASGTVLMNTEAFF. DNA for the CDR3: TGTGCCAGCGGGACAGTGCTCATGAACACTGAAGCTTTCTTT.

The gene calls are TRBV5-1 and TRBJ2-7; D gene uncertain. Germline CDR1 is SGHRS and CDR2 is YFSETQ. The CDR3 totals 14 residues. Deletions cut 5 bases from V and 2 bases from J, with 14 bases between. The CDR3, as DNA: TGCGCCAGCAGGAGTCAGACATACCCCTACGAGCAGTACTTC. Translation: CASRSQTYPYEQYF. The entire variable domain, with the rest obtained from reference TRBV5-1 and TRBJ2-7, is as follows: KAGVTQTPRYLIKTRGQQVTLSCSPISGHRSVSWYQQTPGQGLQFLFEYFSETQRNKGNFPGRFSGRQFSNSRSEMNVSTLELGDSALYLCASRSQTYPYEQYFGPGTRLTVT.

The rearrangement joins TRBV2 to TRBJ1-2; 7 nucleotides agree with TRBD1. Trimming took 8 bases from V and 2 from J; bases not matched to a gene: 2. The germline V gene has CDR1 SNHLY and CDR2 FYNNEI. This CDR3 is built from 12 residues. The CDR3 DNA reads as TGTGCCAGCCGGGACAGAAACTATGGCTACACCTTC. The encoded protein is CASRDRNYGYTF. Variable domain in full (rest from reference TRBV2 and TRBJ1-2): EPEVTQTPSHQVTQMGQEVILRCVPISNHLYFYWYRQILGQKVEFLVSFYNNEISEKSEIFDDQFSVERPDGSNFTLKIRSTKLEDSAMYFCASRDRNYGYTFGSGTRLTVV.

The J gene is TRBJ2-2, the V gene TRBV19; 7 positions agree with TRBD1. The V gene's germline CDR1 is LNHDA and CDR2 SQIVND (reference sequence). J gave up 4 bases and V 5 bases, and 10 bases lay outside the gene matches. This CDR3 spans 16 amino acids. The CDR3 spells CASSPRDRVRTGELFF. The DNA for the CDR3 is TGTGCCAGTAGTCCCCGAGACAGGGTGCGCACCGGGGAGCTGTTTTTT.

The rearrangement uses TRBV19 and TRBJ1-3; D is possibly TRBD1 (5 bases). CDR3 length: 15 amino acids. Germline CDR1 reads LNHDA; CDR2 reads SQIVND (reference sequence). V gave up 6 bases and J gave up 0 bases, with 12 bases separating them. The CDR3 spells CASRGDWSSGNTIYF. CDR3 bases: TGTGCCAGTAGAGGGGACTGGAGCTCTGGAAACACCATATATTTT.

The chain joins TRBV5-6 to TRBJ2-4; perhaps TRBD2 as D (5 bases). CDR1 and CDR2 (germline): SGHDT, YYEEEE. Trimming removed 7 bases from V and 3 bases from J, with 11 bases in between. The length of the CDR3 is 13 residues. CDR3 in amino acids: CASRGSGKNIQYF. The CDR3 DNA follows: TGTGCCAGCCGGGGATCAGGCAAAAACATTCAGTACTTC.

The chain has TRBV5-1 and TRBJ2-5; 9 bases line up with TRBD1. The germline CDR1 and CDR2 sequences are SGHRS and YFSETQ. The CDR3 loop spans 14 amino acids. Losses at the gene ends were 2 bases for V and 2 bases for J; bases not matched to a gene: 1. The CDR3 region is CASSFGQGQETQYF. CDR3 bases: TGCGCCAGCAGCTTCGGACAGGGGCAAGAGACCCAGTACTTC.

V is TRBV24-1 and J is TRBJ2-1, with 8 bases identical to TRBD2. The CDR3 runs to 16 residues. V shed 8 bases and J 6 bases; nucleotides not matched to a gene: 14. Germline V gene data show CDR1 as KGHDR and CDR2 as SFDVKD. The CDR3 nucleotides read TGTGCCACCACAGGTCCCGCCAGCGGGGGATTCAATGAGCAGTTCTTC. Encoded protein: CATTGPASGGFNEQFF.

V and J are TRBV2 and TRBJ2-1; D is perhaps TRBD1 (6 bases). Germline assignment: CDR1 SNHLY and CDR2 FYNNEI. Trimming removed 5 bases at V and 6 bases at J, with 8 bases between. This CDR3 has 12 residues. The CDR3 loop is CASSWTVNEQFF. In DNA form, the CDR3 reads TGTGCCAGCAGTTGGACAGTCAATGAGCAGTTCTTC. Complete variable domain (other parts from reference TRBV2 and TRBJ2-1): EPEVTQTPSHQVTQMGQEVILRCVPISNHLYFYWYRQILGQKVEFLVSFYNNEISEKSEIFDDQFSVERPDGSNFTLKIRSTKLEDSAMYFCASSWTVNEQFFGPGTRLTVL.

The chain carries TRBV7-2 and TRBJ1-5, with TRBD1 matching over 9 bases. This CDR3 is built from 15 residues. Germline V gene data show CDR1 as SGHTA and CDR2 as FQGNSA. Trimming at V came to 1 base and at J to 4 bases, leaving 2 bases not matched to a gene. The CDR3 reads CASSLVGQGNQPQHF. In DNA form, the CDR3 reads TGTGCCAGCAGCTTAGTGGGACAGGGAAATCAGCCCCAGCATTTT.

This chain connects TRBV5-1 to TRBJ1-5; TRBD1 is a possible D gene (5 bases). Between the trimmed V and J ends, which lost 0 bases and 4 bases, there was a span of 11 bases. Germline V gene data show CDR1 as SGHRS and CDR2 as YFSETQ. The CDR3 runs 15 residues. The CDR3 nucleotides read TGCGCCAGCAGCTTGGGGGGGAGGATTAATCAGCCCCAGCATTTT. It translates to CASSLGGRINQPQHF.

CDR3 sequence reads: CASSLVGLAGQREQYF. The DNA for the CDR3 is TGTGCCAGCAGCTTGGTAGGACTAGCGGGGCAACGTGAGCAGTACTTC. The V call is TRBV5-4, the J call TRBJ2-7, with 12 bases fitting TRBD2. V gave up 0 bases and J gave up 7 bases; unmatched junction bases: 8. Germline V gene lookup returns CDR1 SGHNT and CDR2 YYREEE (reference sequence). The CDR3 is made up of 16 amino acids.

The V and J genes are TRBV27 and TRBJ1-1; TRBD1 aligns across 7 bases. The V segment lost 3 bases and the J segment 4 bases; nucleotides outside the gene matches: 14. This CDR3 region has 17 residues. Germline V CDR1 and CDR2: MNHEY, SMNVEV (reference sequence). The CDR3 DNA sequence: TGTGCCAGCAGTTTTAGAGTTGACAGGGCCATGAGCACTGAAGCTTTCTTT. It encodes CASSFRVDRAMSTEAFF.

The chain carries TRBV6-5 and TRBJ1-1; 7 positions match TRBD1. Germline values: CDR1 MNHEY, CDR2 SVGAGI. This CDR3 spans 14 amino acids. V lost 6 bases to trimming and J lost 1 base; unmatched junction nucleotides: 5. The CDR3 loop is CASRGTVRNTEAFF. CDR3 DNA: TGTGCCAGCAGAGGGACAGTGAGGAACACTGAAGCTTTCTTT.

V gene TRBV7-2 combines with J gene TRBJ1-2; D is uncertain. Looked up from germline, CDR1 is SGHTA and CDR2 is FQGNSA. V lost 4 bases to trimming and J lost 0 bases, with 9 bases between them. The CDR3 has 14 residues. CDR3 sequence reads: CASSWATPNYGYTF. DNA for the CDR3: TGTGCCAGCAGCTGGGCTACCCCTAACTATGGCTACACCTTC.

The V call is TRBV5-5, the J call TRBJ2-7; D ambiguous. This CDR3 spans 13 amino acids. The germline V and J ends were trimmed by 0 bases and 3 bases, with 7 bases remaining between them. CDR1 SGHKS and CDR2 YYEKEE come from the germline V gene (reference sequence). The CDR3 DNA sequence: TGTGCCAGCAGCTTGGTCAGTGGCTACGAGCAGTACTTC. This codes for CASSLVSGYEQYF.

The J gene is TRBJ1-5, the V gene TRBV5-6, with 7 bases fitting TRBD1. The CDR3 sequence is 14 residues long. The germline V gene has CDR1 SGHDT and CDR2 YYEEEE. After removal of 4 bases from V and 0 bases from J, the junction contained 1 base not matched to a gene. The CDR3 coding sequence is TGTGCCAGCAGCGACAGGGCTAGCAATCAGCCCCAGCATTTT. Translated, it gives CASSDRASNQPQHF.

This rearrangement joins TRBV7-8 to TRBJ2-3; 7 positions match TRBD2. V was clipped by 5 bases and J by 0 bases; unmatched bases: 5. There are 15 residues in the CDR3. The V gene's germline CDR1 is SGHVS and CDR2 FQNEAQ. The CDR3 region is CASSPQRGSTDTQYF. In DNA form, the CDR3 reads TGTGCCAGCAGCCCCCAGCGGGGTAGCACAGATACGCAGTATTTT.

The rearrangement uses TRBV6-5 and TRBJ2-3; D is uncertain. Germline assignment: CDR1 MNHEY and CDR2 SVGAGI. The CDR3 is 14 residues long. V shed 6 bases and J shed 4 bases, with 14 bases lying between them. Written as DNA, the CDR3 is TGTGCCAGCAGGGGTGATGGGCGCCCAGATACGCAGTATTTT. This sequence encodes CASRGDGRPDTQYF.